This record looks at one T cell receptor (beta chain) sequence and its context. Its antigen is still unknown. The sample is drawn from a study of shared clonotypes between healthy human individuals. CDR3 size: 15 residues. Looked up from germline, CDR1 is SGHRS and CDR2 is YFSETQ. Trimming took off 0 bases at V and 1 base at J, with 10 bases between the two ends. Study-level findings and limits: Naive CD4 clonotypes overlapped across a handful of donors at approximately 5.5%. Naive subsets generally had larger estimated richness than memory subsets. The sampled material consisted only of blood, and tissue repertoires are likely to differ.

Per the original methods: From ImmunoSEQ came sequences covering only the junction and carrying no quality scores, so filtering differed. Generated by immunoSEQ multiplex PCR, the TCRdb table keeps only in-frame clones and is missing some. The V and J calls and clone size come from that table; D and trimming were worked out from the DNA. This sample has 650,000 to 800,000 clones; approximately 72% occur once, and the top ten carry around 1.8%. Sequenced input: memory CD4+ T cells sorted from blood. Indicated subset: CD45RA-negative fraction. This sequence was found in a woman aged 25 to 39 in good health. The rearrangement links TRBV5-1 to TRBJ2-5; D gene uncertain. The CDR3 protein is CASSLVLARQETQYF. Here the CDR3 DNA reads TGCGCCAGCAGCTTGGTGTTAGCCCGCCAAGAGACCCAGTACTTC.